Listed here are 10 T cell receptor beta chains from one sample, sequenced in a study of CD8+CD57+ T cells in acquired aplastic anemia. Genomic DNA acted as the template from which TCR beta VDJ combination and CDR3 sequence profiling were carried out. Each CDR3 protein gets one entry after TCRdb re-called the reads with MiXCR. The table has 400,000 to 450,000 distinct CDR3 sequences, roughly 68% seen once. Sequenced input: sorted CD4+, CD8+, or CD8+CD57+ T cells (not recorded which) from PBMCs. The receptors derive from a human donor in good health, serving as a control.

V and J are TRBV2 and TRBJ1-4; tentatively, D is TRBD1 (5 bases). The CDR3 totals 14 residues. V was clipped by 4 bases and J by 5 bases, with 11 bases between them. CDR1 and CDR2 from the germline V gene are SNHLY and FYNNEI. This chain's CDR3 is CASSGRGDNEKLFF. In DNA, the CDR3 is TGTGCCAGCAGTGGCCGGGGGGACAATGAAAAACTGTTTTTT.

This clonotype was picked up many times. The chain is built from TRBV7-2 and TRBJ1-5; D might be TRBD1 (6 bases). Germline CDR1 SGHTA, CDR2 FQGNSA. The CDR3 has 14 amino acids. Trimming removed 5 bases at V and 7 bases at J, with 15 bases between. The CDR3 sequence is CASSPPGAGQPQHF. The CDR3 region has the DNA TGTGCCAGCAGCCCTCCAGGGGCGGGGCAGCCCCAGCATTTT.

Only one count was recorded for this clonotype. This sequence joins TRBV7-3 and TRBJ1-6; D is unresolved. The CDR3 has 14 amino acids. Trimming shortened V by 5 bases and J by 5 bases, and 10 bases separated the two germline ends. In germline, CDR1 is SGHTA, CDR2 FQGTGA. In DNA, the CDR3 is TGTGCCAGCAGCACCCGGACGGATAATTCACCCCTCCACTTT. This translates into CASSTRTDNSPLHF. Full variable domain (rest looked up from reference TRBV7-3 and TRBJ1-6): GAGVSQTPSNKVTEKGKYVELRCDPISGHTALYWYRQSLGQGPEFLIYFQGTGAADDSGLPNDRFFAVRPEGSVSTLKIQRTERGDSAVYLCASSTRTDNSPLHFGNGTRLTVT.

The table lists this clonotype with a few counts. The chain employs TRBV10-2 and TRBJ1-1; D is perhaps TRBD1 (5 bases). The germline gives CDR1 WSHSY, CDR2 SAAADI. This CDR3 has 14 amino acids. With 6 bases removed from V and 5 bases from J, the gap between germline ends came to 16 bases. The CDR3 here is CASSLDSFRTEAFF. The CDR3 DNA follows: TGCGCCAGCAGCTTAGACAGTTTTCGGACTGAAGCTTTCTTT.

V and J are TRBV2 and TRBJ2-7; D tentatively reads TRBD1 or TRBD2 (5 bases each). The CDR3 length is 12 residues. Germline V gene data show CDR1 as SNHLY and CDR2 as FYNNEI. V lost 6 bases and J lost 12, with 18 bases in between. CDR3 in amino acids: CASRGDLAGVYF. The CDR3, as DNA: TGTGCCAGCAGGGGGGATTTGGCCGGGGTGTACTTC. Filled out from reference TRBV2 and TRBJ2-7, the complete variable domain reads EPEVTQTPSHQVTQMGQEVILRCVPISNHLYFYWYRQILGQKVEFLVSFYNNEISEKSEIFDDQFSVERPDGSNFTLKIRSTKLEDSAMYFCASRGDLAGVYFGPGTRLTVT.

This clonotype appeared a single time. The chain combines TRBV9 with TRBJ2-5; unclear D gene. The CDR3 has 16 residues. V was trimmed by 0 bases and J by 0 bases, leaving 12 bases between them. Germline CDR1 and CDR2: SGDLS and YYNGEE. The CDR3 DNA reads TGTGCCAGCAGCGTAGGATCTGGCTATAACCAAGAGACCCAGTACTTC. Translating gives CASSVGSGYNQETQYF.

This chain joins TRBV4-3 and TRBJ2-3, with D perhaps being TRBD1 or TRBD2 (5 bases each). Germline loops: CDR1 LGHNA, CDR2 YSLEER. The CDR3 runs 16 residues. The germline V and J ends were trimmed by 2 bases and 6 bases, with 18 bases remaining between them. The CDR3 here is CASSQTGPTWGDTQYF. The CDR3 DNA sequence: TGCGCCAGCAGCCAAACGGGACCCACTTGGGGGGATACGCAGTATTTT.

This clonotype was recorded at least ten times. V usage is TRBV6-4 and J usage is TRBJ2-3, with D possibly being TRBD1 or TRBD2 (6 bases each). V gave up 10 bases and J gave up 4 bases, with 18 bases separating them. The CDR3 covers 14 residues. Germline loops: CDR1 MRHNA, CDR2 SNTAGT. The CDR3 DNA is TGTGCCACTTCTCTTGACGGGGGCCCAGATACGCAGTATTTT. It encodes CATSLDGGPDTQYF.

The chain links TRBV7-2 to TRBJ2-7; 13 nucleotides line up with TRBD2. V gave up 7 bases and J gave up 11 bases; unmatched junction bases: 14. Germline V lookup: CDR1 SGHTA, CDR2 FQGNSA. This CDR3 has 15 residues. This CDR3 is CASNLRTSGGCTEYF. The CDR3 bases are TGTGCCAGCAACCTAAGGACTAGCGGGGGCTGCACAGAGTACTTC.

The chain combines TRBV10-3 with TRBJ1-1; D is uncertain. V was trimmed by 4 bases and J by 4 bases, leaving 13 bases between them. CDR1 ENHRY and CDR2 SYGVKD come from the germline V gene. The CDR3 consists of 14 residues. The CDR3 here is CAISGTAPVTEAFF. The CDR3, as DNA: TGTGCCATCAGTGGGACGGCCCCAGTCACTGAAGCTTTCTTT.